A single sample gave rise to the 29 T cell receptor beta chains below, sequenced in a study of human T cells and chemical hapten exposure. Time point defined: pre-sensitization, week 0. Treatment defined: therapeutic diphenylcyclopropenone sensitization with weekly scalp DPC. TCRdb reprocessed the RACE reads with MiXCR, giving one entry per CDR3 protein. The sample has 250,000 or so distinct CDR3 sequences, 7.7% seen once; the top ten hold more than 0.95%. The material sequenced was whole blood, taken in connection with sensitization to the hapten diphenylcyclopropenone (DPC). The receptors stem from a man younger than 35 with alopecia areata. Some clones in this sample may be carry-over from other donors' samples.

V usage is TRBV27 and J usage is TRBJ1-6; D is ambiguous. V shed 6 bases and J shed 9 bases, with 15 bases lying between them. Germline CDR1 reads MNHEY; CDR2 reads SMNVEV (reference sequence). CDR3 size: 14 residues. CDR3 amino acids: CASRAPPPPSPLHF. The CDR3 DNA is TGTGCCAGCAGAGCGCCCCCCCCACCTTCACCCCTCCACTTT.

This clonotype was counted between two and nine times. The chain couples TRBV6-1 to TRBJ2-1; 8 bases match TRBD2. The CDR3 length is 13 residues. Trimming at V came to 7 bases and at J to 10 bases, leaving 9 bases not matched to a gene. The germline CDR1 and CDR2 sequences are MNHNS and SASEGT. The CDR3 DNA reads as TGTGCCAGCAACCCGGGTGTAGCGGGGGAGCAGTTCTTC. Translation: CASNPGVAGEQFF.

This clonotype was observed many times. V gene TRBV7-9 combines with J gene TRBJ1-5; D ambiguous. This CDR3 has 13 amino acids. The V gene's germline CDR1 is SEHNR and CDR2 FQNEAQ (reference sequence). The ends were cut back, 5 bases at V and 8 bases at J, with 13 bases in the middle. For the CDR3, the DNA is TGTGCCAGCAGCCCCCCGGGATCTGAGCCCCAGCATTTT. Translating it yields CASSPPGSEPQHF.

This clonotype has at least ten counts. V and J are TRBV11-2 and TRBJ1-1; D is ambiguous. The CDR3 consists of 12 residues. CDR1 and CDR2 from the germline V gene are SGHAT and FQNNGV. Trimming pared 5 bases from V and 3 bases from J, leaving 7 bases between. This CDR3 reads CASSTRDTEAFF. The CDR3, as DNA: TGTGCCAGCAGCACTAGGGACACTGAAGCTTTCTTT.

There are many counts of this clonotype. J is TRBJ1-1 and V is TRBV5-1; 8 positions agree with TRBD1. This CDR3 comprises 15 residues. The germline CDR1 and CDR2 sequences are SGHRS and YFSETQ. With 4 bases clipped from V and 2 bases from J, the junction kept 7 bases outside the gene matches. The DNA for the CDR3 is TGCGCCAGCAGCCCCAGGGGGCTGGTTAACACTGAAGCTTTCTTT. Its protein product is CASSPRGLVNTEAFF.

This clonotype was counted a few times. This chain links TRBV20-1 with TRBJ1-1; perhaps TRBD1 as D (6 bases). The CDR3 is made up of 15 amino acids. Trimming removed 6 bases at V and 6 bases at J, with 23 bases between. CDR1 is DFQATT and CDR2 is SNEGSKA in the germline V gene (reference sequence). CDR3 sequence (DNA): TGCAGTGCCCCGCACGGGGGCAGAACCACTTCTGAAGCTTTCTTT. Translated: CSAPHGGRTTSEAFF.

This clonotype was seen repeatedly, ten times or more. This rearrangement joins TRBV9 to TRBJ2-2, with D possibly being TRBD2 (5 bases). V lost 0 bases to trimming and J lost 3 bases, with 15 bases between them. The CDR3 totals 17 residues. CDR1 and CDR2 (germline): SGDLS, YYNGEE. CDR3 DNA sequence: TGTGCCAGCAGCGTAGCTCCATCAACTAGTTACACCGGGGAGCTGTTTTTT. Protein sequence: CASSVAPSTSYTGELFF.

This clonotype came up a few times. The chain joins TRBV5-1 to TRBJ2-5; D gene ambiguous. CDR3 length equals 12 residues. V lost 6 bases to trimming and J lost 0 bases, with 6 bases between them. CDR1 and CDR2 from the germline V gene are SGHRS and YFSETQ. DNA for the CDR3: TGCGCCAGCAACCCCGACCAAGAGACCCAGTACTTC. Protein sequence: CASNPDQETQYF.

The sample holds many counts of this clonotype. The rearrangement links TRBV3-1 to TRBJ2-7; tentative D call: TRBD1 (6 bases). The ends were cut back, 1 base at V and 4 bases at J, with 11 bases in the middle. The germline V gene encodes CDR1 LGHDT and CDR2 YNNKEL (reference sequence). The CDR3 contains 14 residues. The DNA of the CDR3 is TGTGCCAGCAGCCAAGGGGCCAGGGGTTACGAGCAGTACGTC. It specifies CASSQGARGYEQYV.

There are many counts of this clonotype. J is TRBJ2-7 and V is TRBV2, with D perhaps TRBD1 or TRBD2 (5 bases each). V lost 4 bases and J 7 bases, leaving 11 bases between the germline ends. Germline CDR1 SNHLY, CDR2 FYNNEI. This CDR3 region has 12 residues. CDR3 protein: CASSGDGPEQYV. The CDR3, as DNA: TGTGCCAGCAGTGGGGACGGGCCTGAGCAGTACGTC.

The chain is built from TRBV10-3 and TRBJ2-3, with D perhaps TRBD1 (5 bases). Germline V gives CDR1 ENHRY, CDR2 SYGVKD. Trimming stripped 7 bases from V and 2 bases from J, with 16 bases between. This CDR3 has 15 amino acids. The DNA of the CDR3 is TGTGCCATCAACGACGGGTCCAGGGCCACAGATACGCAGTATTTT. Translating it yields CAINDGSRATDTQYF.

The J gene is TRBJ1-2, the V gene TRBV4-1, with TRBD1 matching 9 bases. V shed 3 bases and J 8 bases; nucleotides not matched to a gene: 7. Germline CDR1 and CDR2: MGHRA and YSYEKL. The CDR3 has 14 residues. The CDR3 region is CASSQLTGGDGYTF. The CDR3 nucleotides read TGCGCCAGCAGCCAGTTAACAGGGGGCGACGGCTACACCTTC.

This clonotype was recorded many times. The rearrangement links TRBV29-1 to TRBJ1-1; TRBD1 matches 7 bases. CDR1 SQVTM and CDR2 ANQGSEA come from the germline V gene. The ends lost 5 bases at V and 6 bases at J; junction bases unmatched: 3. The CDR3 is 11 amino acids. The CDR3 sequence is CSVRQGSEAFF. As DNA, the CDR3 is TGCAGCGTTCGACAGGGTTCTGAAGCTTTCTTT.

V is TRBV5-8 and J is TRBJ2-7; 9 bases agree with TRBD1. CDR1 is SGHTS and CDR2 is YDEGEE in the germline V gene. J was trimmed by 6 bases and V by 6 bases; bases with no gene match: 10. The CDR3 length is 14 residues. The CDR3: CASTRRGQGSEQYF. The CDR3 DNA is TGTGCCAGCACTCGGAGGGGACAGGGATCCGAGCAGTACTTC.

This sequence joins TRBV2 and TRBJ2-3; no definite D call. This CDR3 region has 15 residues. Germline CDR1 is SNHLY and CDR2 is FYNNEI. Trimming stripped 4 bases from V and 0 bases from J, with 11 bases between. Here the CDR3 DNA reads TGTGCCAGCAGTGTAGGAAGACCTAGCACAGATACGCAGTATTTT. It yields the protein CASSVGRPSTDTQYF.

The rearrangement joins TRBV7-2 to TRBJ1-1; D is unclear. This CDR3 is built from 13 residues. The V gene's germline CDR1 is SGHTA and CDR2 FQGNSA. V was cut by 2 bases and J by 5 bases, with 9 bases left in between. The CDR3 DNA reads TGTGCCAGCAGCTTAAGATTAAGGACTGAAGCTTTCTTT. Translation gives CASSLRLRTEAFF.

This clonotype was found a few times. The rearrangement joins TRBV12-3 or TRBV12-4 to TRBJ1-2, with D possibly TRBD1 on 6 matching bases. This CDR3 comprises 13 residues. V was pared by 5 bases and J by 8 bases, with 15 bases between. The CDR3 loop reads CASSPQGFGGYTF. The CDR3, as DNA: TGTGCCAGCAGTCCGCAGGGGTTCGGGGGCTACACCTTC.

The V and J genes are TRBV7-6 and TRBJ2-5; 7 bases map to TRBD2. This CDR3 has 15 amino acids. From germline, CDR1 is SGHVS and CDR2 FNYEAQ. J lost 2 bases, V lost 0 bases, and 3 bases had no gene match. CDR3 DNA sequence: TGTGCCAGCAGCTTAGCAGCGGGGCGGCAAGAGACCCAGTACTTC. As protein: CASSLAAGRQETQYF.

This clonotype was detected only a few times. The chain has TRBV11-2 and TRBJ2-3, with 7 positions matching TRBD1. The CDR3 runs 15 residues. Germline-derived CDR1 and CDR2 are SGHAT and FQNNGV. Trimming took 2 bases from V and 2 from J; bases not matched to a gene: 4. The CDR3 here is CASSLLGQTTDTQYF. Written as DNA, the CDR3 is TGTGCCAGCAGCTTACTGGGACAGACCACAGATACGCAGTATTTT.

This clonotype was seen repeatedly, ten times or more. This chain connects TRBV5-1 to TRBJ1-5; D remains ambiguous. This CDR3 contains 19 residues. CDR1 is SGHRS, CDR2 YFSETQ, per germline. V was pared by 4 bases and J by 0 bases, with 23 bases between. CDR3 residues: CASSPGPLLTTDSNQPQHF. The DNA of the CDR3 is TGCGCCAGCAGCCCCGGACCCCTTTTAACGACGGATAGCAATCAGCCCCAGCATTTT.

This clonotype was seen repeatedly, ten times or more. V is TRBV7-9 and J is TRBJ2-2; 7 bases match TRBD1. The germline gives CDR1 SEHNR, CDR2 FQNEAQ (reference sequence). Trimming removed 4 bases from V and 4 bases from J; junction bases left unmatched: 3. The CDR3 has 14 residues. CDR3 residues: CASSSAGGTGELFF. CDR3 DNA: TGTGCCAGCAGCTCGGCAGGGGGCACCGGGGAGCTGTTTTTT.

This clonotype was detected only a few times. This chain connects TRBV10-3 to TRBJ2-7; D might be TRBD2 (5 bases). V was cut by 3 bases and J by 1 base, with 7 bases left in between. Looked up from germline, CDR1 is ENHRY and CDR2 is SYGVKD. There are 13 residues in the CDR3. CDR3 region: CAISDEGSYEQYF. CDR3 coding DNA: TGTGCCATCAGTGACGAGGGATCCTACGAGCAGTACTTC.

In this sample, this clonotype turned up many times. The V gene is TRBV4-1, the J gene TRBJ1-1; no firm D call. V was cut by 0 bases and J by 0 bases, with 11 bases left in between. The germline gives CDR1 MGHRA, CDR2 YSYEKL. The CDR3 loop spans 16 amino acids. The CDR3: CASSQDLYRVNTEAFF. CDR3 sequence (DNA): TGCGCCAGCAGCCAAGATCTCTATCGAGTGAACACTGAAGCTTTCTTT.

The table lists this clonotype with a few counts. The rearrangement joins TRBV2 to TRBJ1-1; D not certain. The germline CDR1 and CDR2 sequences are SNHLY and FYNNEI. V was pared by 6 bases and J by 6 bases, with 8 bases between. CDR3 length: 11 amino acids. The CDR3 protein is CASRGSPEAFF. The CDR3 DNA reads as TGTGCCAGCAGGGGATCCCCTGAAGCTTTCTTT.

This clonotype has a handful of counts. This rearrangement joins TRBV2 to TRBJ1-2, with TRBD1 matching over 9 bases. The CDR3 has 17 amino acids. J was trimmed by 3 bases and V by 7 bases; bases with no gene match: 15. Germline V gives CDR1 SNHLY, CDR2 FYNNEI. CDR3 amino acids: CASTLPGQGGRDYGYTF. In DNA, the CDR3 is TGTGCCAGCACTTTGCCGGGACAGGGAGGACGAGACTATGGCTACACCTTC.

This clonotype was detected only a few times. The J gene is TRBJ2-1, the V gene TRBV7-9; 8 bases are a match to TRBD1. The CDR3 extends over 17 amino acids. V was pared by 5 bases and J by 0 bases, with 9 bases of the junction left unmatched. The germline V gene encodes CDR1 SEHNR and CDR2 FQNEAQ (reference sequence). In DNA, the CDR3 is TGTGCCAGCAGCACGACAGGGGTCCAGAGCTCCTACAATGAGCAGTTCTTC. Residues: CASSTTGVQSSYNEQFF.

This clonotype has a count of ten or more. The CDR3 sequence is CASSFDWTGALETQYF. The CDR3 DNA is TGTGCCAGCAGCTTTGATTGGACAGGAGCCCTAGAGACCCAGTACTTC. The J gene is TRBJ2-5, the V gene TRBV7-2; 7 bases map to TRBD1. Per the germline V gene, CDR1 is SGHTA and CDR2 is FQGNSA. V was pared by 3 bases and J by 4 bases, with 11 bases of the junction left unmatched. This CDR3 comprises 16 residues.

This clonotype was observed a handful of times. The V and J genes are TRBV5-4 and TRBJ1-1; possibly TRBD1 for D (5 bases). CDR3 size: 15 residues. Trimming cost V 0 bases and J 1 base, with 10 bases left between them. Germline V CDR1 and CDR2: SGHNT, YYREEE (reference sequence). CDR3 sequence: CASSLAVDRNTEAFF. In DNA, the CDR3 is TGTGCCAGCAGCTTGGCCGTAGACAGGAACACTGAAGCTTTCTTT.

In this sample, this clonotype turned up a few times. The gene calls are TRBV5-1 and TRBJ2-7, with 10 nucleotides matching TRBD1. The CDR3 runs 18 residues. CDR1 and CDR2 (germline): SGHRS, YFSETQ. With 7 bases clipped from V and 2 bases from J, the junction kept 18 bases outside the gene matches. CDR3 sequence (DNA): TGCGCCAGCGGAGCGCGGGACAGGGGTACGAGGGGGACCTACGAGCAGTACTTC. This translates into CASGARDRGTRGTYEQYF.